This T cell receptor (beta chain) was identified during a study of cytomegalovirus exposure and HLA in healthy donors. The V end was cut by 2 bases, the J end by 10 bases, with 16 bases between. CDR1 and CDR2 (germline): SGHRS, YFSETQ. This CDR3 has 15 residues. Study results and caveats: Later analysis associated a missense DCLRE1C variant with TCR beta V- and J-gene trimming.

To note about this clone: Its antigen is still unknown.

PCR amplification relied on 60 Vbeta primers (plus 13 Jbeta primers). The data were produced by immunoSEQ multiplex PCR, yet TCRdb's version contains in-frame clones alone and is incomplete. The table shows 120,000 or so clones, with 60% to 85% occurring only once. The sequenced material came from PBMCs. V usage is TRBV5-1 and J usage is TRBJ1-6; the D is unclear. This clonotype was obtained from a woman in her thirties or forties in good health and CMV-seronegative. CDR3 in DNA: TGCGCCAGCAGCTTAAGCACAGTCGCGTACTCACCCCTCCACTTT. Its translation: CASSLSTVAYSPLHF.